The rows below give T cell receptor beta chains drawn from one sample of a study of blood T cell repertoires in COVID-19. Method: immunoSEQ multiplex PCR; TCRdb's copy keeps in-frame clones and lacks some. This repertoire shows approximately 270,000 clones, roughly 83% found once; its top ten account for about 8.9%. Sequencing input: peripheral blood. All receptors come from a man aged 80 or over with acute or convalescent COVID-19. Each CDR3 is given with its conserved first and last residue.

TRBJ1-2 | TRBV18 | CASSIFGGSYTF
TRBJ1-1 | TRBV18 | CASSQQGIATEAFF
TRBJ2-1 | TRBV5-1 | CASSFSGQGNEQFF
TRBJ2-7 | TRBV6-2/TRBV6-3 | CASSPGYTYEQYF
TRBJ1-1 | TRBV6-5 | CASSSRRDLNTEAFF
TRBJ2-7 | TRBV7-2 | CASSLFPRGSYEQYF
TRBJ2-2 | TRBV18 | CASSPRGSGELFF
TRBJ2-2 | TRBV5-1 | CASSSGQGRIAGELFF
TRBJ1-1 | TRBV3-1/TRBV3-2 | CASSLKGVMNTEAFF
TRBJ2-1 | TRBV6-5 | CASALQGAMDNEQFF
TRBJ2-5 | TRBV19 | CASSIAGRKLAGRETQYF
TRBJ2-3 | TRBV18 | CASSPLGLAGRTVVTDTQYF
TRBJ1-4 | TRBV23-1 | CASSHLQGWNEKLFF
TRBJ1-1 | TRBV6-5 | CASSYSHGGGAFF
TRBJ1-5 | TRBV19 | CASGLTASNQPQHF
TRBJ1-3 | TRBV12-3/TRBV12-4 | CASSSTRYTIYF